Described below is a single T cell receptor (beta chain) sequence and its context. Its antigen remains unidentified. Clinical symptoms, serum thyroxine and TRAb, thyroid ultrasound and orbital computed tomography were used for the diagnoses. TCR beta CDR3 regions were amplified from RNA transcripts. First-round RT-PCR with HTBI primers amplified the TCR CDR3 region. TCRdb re-derived calls from the multiplex PCR reads in MiXCR, one entry per CDR3 protein. The sample gives about 590,000 distinct CDR3 sequences, approximately 15% of which show up once; 7.1% is in the top ten. This sample stems from a study of T cells in Graves' hyperthyroidism and ophthalmopathy. V was cut by 5 bases and J by 1 base, with 12 bases left in between. CDR1 is PRHDT and CDR2 is FYEKMQ in the germline V gene (reference sequence). The CDR3 contains 15 residues. Findings and caveats of the study: Researchers report that a 13 V-J model separated ophthalmopathy from stable hyperthyroidism. In validation, the model predicted ophthalmopathy. These predictions came a median roughly 6.5 months before onset. Among clonotypes expanded in thyroid above 0.001, most were also found in blood.

The TCR sequence derives from a woman between 18 and 29 years old with Graves' ophthalmopathy. The source material was blood. This chain connects TRBV13 to TRBJ1-5, with D unclear. Written as DNA, the CDR3 is TGTGCCAGCAGCCTCCGGGGTATCAGCAATCAGCCCCAGCATTTT. It is translated as CASSLRGISNQPQHF.